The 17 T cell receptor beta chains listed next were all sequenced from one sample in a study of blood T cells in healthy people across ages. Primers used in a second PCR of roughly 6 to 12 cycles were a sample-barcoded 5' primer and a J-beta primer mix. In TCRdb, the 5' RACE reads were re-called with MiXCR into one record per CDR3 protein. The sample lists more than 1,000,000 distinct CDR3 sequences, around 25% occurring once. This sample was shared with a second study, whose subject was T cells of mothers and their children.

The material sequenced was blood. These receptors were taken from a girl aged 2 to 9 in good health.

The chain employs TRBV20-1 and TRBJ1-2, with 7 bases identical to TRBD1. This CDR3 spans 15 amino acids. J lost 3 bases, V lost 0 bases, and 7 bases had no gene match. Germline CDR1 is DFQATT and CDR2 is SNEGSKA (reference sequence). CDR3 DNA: TGCAGTGCTAGAGACCCCAAAACAGGGGACTATGGCTACACCTTC. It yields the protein CSARDPKTGDYGYTF.

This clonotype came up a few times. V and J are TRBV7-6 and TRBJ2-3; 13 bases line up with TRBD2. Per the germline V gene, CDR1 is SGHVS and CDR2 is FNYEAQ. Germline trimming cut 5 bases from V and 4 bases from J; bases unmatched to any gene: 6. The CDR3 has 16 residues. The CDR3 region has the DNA TGTGCCAGCAGCGCCAGGACTAGCGGGGGCGCAGATACGCAGTATTTT. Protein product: CASSARTSGGADTQYF.

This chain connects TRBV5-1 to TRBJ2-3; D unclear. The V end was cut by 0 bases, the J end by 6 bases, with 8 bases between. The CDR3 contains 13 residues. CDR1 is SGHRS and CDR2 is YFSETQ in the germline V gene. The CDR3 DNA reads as TGCGCCAGCAGCTTGGGGTTCAGGGATACGCAGTATTTT. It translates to CASSLGFRDTQYF.

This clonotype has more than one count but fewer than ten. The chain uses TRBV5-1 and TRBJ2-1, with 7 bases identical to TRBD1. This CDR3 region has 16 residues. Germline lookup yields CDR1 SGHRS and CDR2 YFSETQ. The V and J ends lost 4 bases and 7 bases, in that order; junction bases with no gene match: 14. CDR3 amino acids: CASSLYTGTAHNEQFF. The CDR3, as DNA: TGCGCCAGCAGCCTCTACACCGGGACAGCGCATAATGAGCAGTTCTTC.

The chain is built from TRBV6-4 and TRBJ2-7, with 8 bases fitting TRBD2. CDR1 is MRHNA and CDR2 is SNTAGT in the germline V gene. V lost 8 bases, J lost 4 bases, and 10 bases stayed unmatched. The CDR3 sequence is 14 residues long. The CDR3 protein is CASGRGERGYEQYF. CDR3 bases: TGTGCCAGCGGACGTGGAGAGCGGGGGTACGAGCAGTACTTC.

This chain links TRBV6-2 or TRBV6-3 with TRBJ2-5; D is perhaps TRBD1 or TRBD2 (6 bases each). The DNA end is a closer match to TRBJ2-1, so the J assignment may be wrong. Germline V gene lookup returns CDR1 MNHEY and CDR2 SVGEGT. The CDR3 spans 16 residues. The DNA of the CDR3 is TGTGCCAGCAGTTACCGCAGGGGCGGGGCCCTCAATGAGCAGTTCTTC. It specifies CASSYRRGGALNEQFF.

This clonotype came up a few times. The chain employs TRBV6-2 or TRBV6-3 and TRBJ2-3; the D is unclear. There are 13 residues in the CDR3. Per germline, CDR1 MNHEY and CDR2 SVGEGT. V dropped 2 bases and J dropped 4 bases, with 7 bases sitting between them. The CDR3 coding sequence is TGTGCCAGCAGTTACGGGCTGTCAGATACGCAGTATTTT. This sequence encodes CASSYGLSDTQYF.

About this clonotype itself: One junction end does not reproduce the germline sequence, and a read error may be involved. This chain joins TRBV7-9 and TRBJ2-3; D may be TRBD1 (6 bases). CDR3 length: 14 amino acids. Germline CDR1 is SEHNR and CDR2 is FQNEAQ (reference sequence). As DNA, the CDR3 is TGTGCCAGCAGCCAGACAGGTAGCACGGATACGCAGTATTTT. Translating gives CASSQTGSTDTQYF.

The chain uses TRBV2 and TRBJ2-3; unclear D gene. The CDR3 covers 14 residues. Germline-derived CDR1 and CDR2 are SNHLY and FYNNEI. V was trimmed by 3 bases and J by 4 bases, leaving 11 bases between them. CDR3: CASSDVSNPDTQYF. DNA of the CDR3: TGTGCCAGCAGTGATGTATCCAACCCAGATACGCAGTATTTT.

The CDR3 DNA reads as TGTGCCAGCATCACCGGGGGGACTAATGAAAAACTGTTTTTT. It yields the protein CASITGGTNEKLFF. This chain uses TRBV28 with TRBJ1-4, with D perhaps matching TRBD1 (5 bases). V lost 7 bases and J 2 bases, leaving 11 bases between the germline ends. Germline V lookup: CDR1 MDHEN, CDR2 SYDVKM. The CDR3 has 14 residues.

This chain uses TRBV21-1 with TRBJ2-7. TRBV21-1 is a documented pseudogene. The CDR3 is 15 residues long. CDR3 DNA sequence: TGTGCCAGCAGCCCCCATGAGGAAACGGACGACGAGCAGTACTTC. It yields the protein CASSPHEETDDEQYF.

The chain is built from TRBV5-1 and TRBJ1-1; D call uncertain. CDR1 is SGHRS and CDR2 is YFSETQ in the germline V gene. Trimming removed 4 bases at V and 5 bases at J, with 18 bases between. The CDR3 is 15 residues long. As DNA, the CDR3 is TGCGCCAGCAGCCGAGGAGACGAGCGAGAGACTGAAGCTTTCTTT. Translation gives CASSRGDERETEAFF.

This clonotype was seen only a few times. The CDR3 loop reads CASSVELRSGETQYF. The CDR3 DNA sequence: TGTGCCAGCAGCGTAGAACTTAGGTCGGGAGAGACCCAGTACTTC. The chain couples TRBV9 to TRBJ2-5; D remains unclear. The germline V gene encodes CDR1 SGDLS and CDR2 YYNGEE. The length of the CDR3 is 15 residues. Trimming shortened V by 0 bases and J by 4 bases, and 13 bases separated the two germline ends.

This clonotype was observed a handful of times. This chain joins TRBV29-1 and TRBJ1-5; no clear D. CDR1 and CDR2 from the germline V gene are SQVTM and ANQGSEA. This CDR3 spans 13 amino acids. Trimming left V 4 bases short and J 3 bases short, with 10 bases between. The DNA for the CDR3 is TGCAGCGTTGCCCACGCTCTCAATCAGCCCCAGCATTTT. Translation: CSVAHALNQPQHF.

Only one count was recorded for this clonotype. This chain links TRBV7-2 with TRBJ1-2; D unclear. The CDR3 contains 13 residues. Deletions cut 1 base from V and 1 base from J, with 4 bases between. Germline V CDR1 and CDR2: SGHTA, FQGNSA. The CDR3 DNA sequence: TGTGCCAGCAGCTTAGTTCTTAACTATGGCTACACCTTC. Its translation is CASSLVLNYGYTF.

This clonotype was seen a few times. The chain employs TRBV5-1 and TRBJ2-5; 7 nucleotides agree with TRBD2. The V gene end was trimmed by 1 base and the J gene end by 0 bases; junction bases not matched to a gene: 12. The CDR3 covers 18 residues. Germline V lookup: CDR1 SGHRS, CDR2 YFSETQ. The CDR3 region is CASSLYVRGAGYQETQYF. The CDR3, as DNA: TGCGCCAGCAGCTTGTATGTGCGGGGAGCGGGGTACCAAGAGACCCAGTACTTC.

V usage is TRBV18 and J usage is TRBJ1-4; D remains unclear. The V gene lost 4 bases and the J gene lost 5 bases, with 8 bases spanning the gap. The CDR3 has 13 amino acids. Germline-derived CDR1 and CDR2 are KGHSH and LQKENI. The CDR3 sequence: CASSRRVNEKLFF. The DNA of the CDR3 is TGTGCCAGCTCACGACGGGTAAATGAAAAACTGTTTTTT.